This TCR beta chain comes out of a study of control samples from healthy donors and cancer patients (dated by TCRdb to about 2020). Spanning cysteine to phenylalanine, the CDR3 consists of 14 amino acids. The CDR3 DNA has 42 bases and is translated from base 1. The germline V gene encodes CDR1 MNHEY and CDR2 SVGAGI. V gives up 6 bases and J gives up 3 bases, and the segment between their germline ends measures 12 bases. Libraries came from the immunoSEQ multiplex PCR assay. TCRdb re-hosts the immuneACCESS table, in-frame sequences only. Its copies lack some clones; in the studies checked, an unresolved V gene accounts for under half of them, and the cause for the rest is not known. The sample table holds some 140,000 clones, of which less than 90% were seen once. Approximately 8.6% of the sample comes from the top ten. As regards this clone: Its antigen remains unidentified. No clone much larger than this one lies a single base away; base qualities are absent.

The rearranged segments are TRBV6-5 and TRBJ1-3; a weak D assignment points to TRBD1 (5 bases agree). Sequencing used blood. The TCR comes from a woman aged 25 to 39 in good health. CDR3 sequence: CASSYGTGGNTIYF. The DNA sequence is TGTGCCAGCAGCTATGGGACGGGTGGAAACACCATATATTTT.